This TCR beta chain stems from a study of T-cell memory formation after mild COVID-19. The 5'RACE method, run with constant-segment primers, produced TCR alpha and TCR beta cDNA libraries (carrying sample barcodes and UMIs). TCRdb re-called the 5' RACE reads through MiXCR, storing one row per CDR3 protein. The repertoire holds more than 120,000 distinct CDR3 sequences, with around 5.8% as singletons. The V gene's germline CDR1 is SGHTA and CDR2 FQGNSA. This CDR3 comprises 18 residues. V gave up 5 bases and J gave up 0 bases; unmatched junction bases: 10. This clonotype has more than one count but fewer than ten.

This chain connects TRBV7-2 to TRBJ2-1; 10 bases line up with TRBD1. Sequenced: PBMCs or a T cell subset sorted from them (not recorded which). The sequence came from an adult woman who had mild COVID-19 (a few samples of this study predate the infection). Cell type and time point are not known. The CDR3: CASSVGTGAALSYNEQFF. As DNA, the CDR3 is TGTGCCAGCAGCGTCGGGACAGGGGCCGCCCTCTCCTACAATGAGCAGTTCTTC. The variable domain in full, completed from reference TRBV7-2 and TRBJ2-1, reads GAGVSQSPSNKVTEKGKDVELRCDPISGHTALYWYRQSLGQGLEFLIYFQGNSAPDKSGLPSDRFSAERTGGSVSTLTIQRTQQEDSAVYLCASSVGTGAALSYNEQFFGPGTRLTVL.